This T cell receptor (beta chain) came from a study of cytomegalovirus exposure and HLA in healthy donors. Both 60 Vbeta primers and 13 Jbeta primers went into the PCR. The protocol was immunoSEQ multiplex PCR, while the TCRdb copy is restricted to in-frame clones and leaves out a portion. The data contain around 130,000 clones, 77% of them seen just once; the ten biggest clones take up less than 6%. Per the germline V gene, CDR1 is SEHNR and CDR2 is FQNEAQ (reference sequence). This CDR3 has 18 residues. With 2 bases removed from V and 0 bases from J, the gap between germline ends came to 19 bases. Each donor's status was that of a healthy bone marrow donor. This clone was counted a few times.

The TCR comes from a man younger than 30 in good health and CMV-seropositive. Sequenced material: PBMCs. The chain links TRBV7-9 to TRBJ1-2; D unresolved. The CDR3 spells CASSLIGVPSDTNYGYTF. CDR3 coding DNA: TGTGCCAGCAGCTTAATCGGGGTCCCTTCCGATACTAACTATGGCTACACCTTC.